The T cell receptor (beta chain) under discussion was sequenced for a study of T cells in Graves' hyperthyroidism and ophthalmopathy (dated by TCRdb to between 2018 and 2021). At the level of the whole study: Peripheral blood samples were taken at the time of initial diagnosis, prior to any treatment. To identify distinguishing TCR V-J signatures, a discovery cohort of 95 to 100 patients was used, comprising some 45 with Graves' ophthalmopathy and 57 with stable Graves' hyperthyroidism. In addition, the study compared T-cell repertoires in thyroid tissue and in blood from six Graves' hyperthyroidism patients. The 100 discovery patients were randomly split 7:3 into training and test sets. Following sampling, methimazole starting at 30 mg daily was given to hyperthyroidism patients, and high-dose intravenous methylprednisolone was given to ophthalmopathy patients. TCR Vbeta CDR3 sequencing of 120 to 150 peripheral blood samples (around 45 ophthalmopathy, some 75 hyperthyroidism and roughly 17 progressor patients) is reported in the paper. Whether ophthalmopathy could be predicted prospectively was tested in an independent validation cohort made up of approximately 19 hyperthyroidism patients plus 17 patients who later progressed to ophthalmopathy. Study-wide conclusions, independent of this receptor: Sample size was not statistically predetermined, and investigators were not blinded to group allocation. In validation, progression to ophthalmopathy was predicted by the model with more than 65% sensitivity and nearly 75% specificity, a median of roughly six months before onset. Blood samples also contained most of the expanded thyroid clonotypes (frequency above 0.001), which suggests that blood repertoires may reflect thyroid immune responses. Ophthalmopathy was separated from stable hyperthyroidism by a 13 V-J signature model, with approximately 89% sensitivity and about 81% specificity obtained in cross-validation and 80%/75% obtained in testing.

Amplification of TCR beta CDR3 regions was carried out from RNA transcripts. A first-round RT-PCR of the TCR CDR3 used the HTBI primer set with the Qiagen OneStep RT-PCR kit. Libraries were constructed in a second round of multiplex PCR, after which size selection and purification were performed. The libraries were sequenced on an Illumina HiSeq2000 using paired-end 100 bp reads. Per the original workflow: SOAPnuke was used to process the raw data, with reads discarded if the reads contained adapters or uncalled bases, had a mean Phred below 15, or lacked an exact constant-primer or identifier match. High-quality paired reads were merged with COPE v1.2.5, and unique nucleotide sequences were defined as clonotypes. Clonotypes were aligned to IMGT TRBV, TRBD and TRBJ reference segments using MiTCR v1.1. Analysis was restricted to V-J combinations with a frequency above 0.0001, which covered just over 98% of repertoires. A TCS score was defined as the ratio between F50 (clonal expansion) and ExV (chaos), using BLOSUM62-based TCRdist between CDR3 peptides within each V-J. Welch's t-statistics and random forest reduced fewer than 550 V-J features to roughly 13, which were used in a naive Bayes classifier (R e1071). Clones were called with MiXCR by TCRdb after fastp trimmed the public reads at Q25, and only in-frame beta chains were retained. CDR3 protein sequences are deduplicated, and each keeps its most common genes and DNA. V and J calls and clone size were set by TCRdb, not the authors. This sample comprises 550,000 to 650,000 distinct CDR3 sequences, 13% to 15% of them detected only once. The ten top clones hold 11% to 15% of the sample.

Ten or more counts support this clonotype. Its antigen specificity is not known. No qualities accompany the bases; no much larger clone lies one base away. CDR1 and CDR2, looked up from the germline V gene (reference sequence), are DFQATT and SNEGSKA. V is pared back by 7 bases and J by 6 bases, with 19 bases lying between the germline termini. The CDR3 measures 14 amino acids from cysteine to phenylalanine. Just CDR3 DNA is preserved here, 42 bases in frame from base 1. Graves' hyperthyroidism was defined as stable when no progression to ophthalmopathy occurred over 18 months of follow-up. The hyperthyroidism patients were between 18 and 65 years old and newly diagnosed, with a disease duration of less than 2 months. The study excluded patients with uncontrolled infections, other autoimmune diseases, pregnancy or lactation. Diagnoses relied on clinical symptoms, serum thyroxine and TRAb, thyroid ultrasound and orbital computed tomography. Ficoll-Paque density gradient centrifugation was used to isolate PBMCs from 9.5 to 10 ml of fresh peripheral blood. Total RNA was extracted using Trizol reagent, and RNA quality was assessed on an Agilent 2100 Bioanalyzer.

The sequence is built from TRBV20-1 and TRBJ2-1, with no D gene named confidently. The material sequenced was blood. This TCR derives from a woman between 40 and 55 years old with Graves' hyperthyroidism. Here the CDR3 is given as CSDYAVGAPNEQFF. In nucleotides, the sequence is TGCAGTGACTACGCTGTGGGCGCCCCCAATGAGCAGTTCTTC.